These 15 T cell receptor beta chains originate from one sample sequenced in a study of OX40 agonist ivuxolimab in advanced cancers. The method was immunoSEQ multiplex PCR; TCRdb's version includes in-frame clones alone and lacks a portion of them. The sample consists of under 65,000 clones, approximately 90% of them appearing once. Sequenced here: CD4+ or CD8+ T cells sorted from blood, sampled in a trial of the OX40 agonist ivuxolimab. The receptors derive from an adult with an advanced solid tumor such as melanoma, head and neck, liver or kidney cancer.

The chain is built from TRBV5-1 and TRBJ1-2, with D unclear. The germline V and J ends were trimmed by 0 bases and 5 bases, with 14 bases remaining between them. The CDR3 length is 15 residues. The germline CDR1 and CDR2 sequences are SGHRS and YFSETQ. In nucleotides, the CDR3 is TGCGCCAGCAGCTTGGCCACGTCGTTCTTTTATGGCTACACCTTC. Translating gives CASSLATSFFYGYTF.

The chain is built from TRBV4-1 and TRBJ2-7; no reliable D call. In germline, CDR1 is MGHRA, CDR2 YSYEKL. The CDR3 spans 14 residues. V lost 2 bases, J lost 3 bases, and 11 bases lay in between. The CDR3 spells CASSQSSENYEQYF. The CDR3 region has the DNA TGCGCCAGCAGCCAAAGTTCGGAAAACTACGAGCAGTACTTC.

The chain uses TRBV7-9 and TRBJ1-2, with 9 bases matching TRBD1. This CDR3 is built from 15 residues. The germline CDR1 and CDR2 sequences are SEHNR and FQNEAQ (reference sequence). Germline trimming cut 5 bases from V and 2 bases from J; bases unmatched to any gene: 6. The CDR3 region is CASSPRQGGNYGYTF. The CDR3 coding sequence is TGTGCCAGCAGCCCCCGACAGGGGGGGAACTATGGCTACACCTTC.

This sequence joins TRBV6-1 and TRBJ2-2, with TRBD2 identical over 8 bases. The ends lost 6 bases at V and 3 bases at J; junction bases unmatched: 6. Germline CDR1 reads MNHNS; CDR2 reads SASEGT. This CDR3 contains 15 residues. Written as DNA, the CDR3 is TGTGCCAGCAGGGCACTAGCGGTTCACACCGGGGAGCTGTTTTTT. Its translation is CASRALAVHTGELFF.

The chain combines TRBV19 with TRBJ2-7, with a tentative D call TRBD1 (5 bases). This CDR3 comprises 15 residues. In germline, CDR1 is LNHDA, CDR2 SQIVND (reference sequence). With 10 bases removed from V and 0 bases from J, the gap between germline ends came to 19 bases. In DNA, the CDR3 is TGTGCCACCTCCACGGGTGGGGCGTTCTCCTACGAGCAGTACTTC. It codes for CATSTGGAFSYEQYF. Supplemented by reference TRBV19 and TRBJ2-7, the full variable domain reads DGGITQSPKYLFRKEGQNVTLSCEQNLNHDAMYWYRQDPGQGLRLIYYSQIVNDFQKGDIAEGYSVSREKKESFPLTVTSAQKNPTAFYLCATSTGGAFSYEQYFGPGTRLTVT.

The V call is TRBV4-2, the J call TRBJ2-7, with D unresolved. The CDR3 sequence is 15 residues long. CDR1 and CDR2 (germline): LGHNA, YNFKEQ. V was clipped by 5 bases and J by 5 bases, with 19 bases between them. CDR3 region: CASSLSGTGSHEQYF. The DNA of the CDR3 is TGTGCCAGCAGCTTGTCAGGCACGGGTTCTCACGAGCAGTACTTC.

The chain combines TRBV6-5 with TRBJ1-2; 8 positions agree with TRBD1. This CDR3 region has 14 residues. V trimming: 6 bases; J trimming: 8 bases; junction bases outside the gene matches: 11. The germline V gene encodes CDR1 MNHEY and CDR2 SVGAGI. CDR3: CASRHDQGAQGYTF. CDR3 bases: TGTGCCAGCAGGCACGATCAGGGGGCGCAGGGCTACACCTTC.

The CDR3 region is CASSENNYGYTF. CDR3 sequence (DNA): TGTGCCAGCAGTGAAAACAACTATGGCTACACCTTC. The rearrangement joins TRBV6-5 to TRBJ1-2; D ambiguous. This CDR3 region has 12 residues. Germline CDR1 MNHEY, CDR2 SVGAGI. V lost 5 bases and J 2 bases, leaving 6 bases between the germline ends.

V usage is TRBV19 and J usage is TRBJ2-6, with D hard to call. The V and J ends lost 3 bases and 0 bases respectively, with 15 bases between them. Germline CDR1 LNHDA, CDR2 SQIVND (reference sequence). This CDR3 spans 18 amino acids. CDR3 DNA: TGTGCCAGTAGTATGAGGTCCTTTAGAATCTCTGGGGCCAACGTCCTGACTTTC. The encoded protein is CASSMRSFRISGANVLTF.

This clone came up a few times. The J gene is TRBJ1-1, the V gene TRBV27, with D possibly matching TRBD1 (5 bases). With 5 bases removed from V and 4 bases from J, the gap between germline ends came to 14 bases. Germline loops: CDR1 MNHEY, CDR2 SMNVEV (reference sequence). This CDR3 region has 14 residues. The DNA of the CDR3 is TGTGCCAGCAGTATCCTCCATGGGGCCACTGAAGCTTTCTTT. This translates into CASSILHGATEAFF.

The chain is built from TRBV2 and TRBJ1-1, with D perhaps TRBD1 (5 bases). There are 12 residues in the CDR3. Trimming removed 4 bases from V and 7 bases from J, with 10 bases in between. The germline V gene encodes CDR1 SNHLY and CDR2 FYNNEI. Here the CDR3 DNA reads TGTGCCAGCAGTGGGGACGGTTTTGAAGCTTTCTTT. Translating gives CASSGDGFEAFF.

V is TRBV10-3 and J is TRBJ2-1, with D uncertain. CDR3 length: 17 amino acids. Germline V lookup: CDR1 ENHRY, CDR2 SYGVKD. V lost 0 bases and J 4 bases, leaving 16 bases between the germline ends. For the CDR3, the DNA is TGTGCCATCAGTGAGTCGGTTCAGGTCGTCCCGTACAATGAGCAGTTCTTC. Its protein is CAISESVQVVPYNEQFF.

V gene TRBV7-9 combines with J gene TRBJ2-3; D is unclear. The V gene's germline CDR1 is SEHNR and CDR2 FQNEAQ (reference sequence). Trimming stripped 5 bases from V and 1 base from J, with 7 bases between. This CDR3 comprises 13 residues. CDR3 sequence reads: CASSPQGTDTQYF. The CDR3 coding sequence is TGTGCCAGCAGCCCCCAGGGCACAGATACGCAGTATTTT.

The CDR3 loop reads CAWSVPGDRSNQPQHF. The CDR3 DNA reads as TGTGCCTGGAGTGTGCCGGGGGACAGAAGCAATCAGCCCCAGCATTTT. The chain has TRBV30 and TRBJ1-5; 7 nucleotides agree with TRBD1. CDR1 and CDR2 (germline): GTSNPN, SVGIG (reference sequence). The CDR3 consists of 16 residues. The ends lost 0 bases at V and 1 base at J; junction bases unmatched: 6.

The chain couples TRBV28 to TRBJ1-5; D is possibly TRBD1 (6 bases). The V and J ends lost 6 bases and 6 bases respectively, with 15 bases between them. The germline V gene encodes CDR1 MDHEN and CDR2 SYDVKM. CDR3 size: 14 residues. DNA of the CDR3: TGTGCCAGCAGGGAGTGGGGGCATGGTCAGCCCCAGCATTTT. This encodes CASREWGHGQPQHF.